The 24 T cell receptor beta chains below were found in one sample sequenced in a study of cytomegalovirus exposure and HLA in healthy donors. With 60 Vbeta and 13 Jbeta primers, the PCR was carried out. Method: immunoSEQ multiplex PCR; TCRdb's copy keeps in-frame clones and lacks some. The sample has approximately 130,000 clones; 70% to 85% are singletons. Sequenced material: PBMCs. The receptors derive from a boy aged 2-9 years in good health and CMV-seronegative.

The chain has TRBV9 and TRBJ1-1; D might be TRBD1 (6 bases). V gave up 4 bases and J gave up 4 bases, with 14 bases separating them. CDR1 is SGDLS and CDR2 is YYNGEE in the germline V gene. CDR3 length: 14 residues. The CDR3: CASSPLGGVTEAFF. The CDR3 DNA reads as TGTGCCAGCAGCCCACTAGGGGGGGTCACTGAAGCTTTCTTT.

The J gene is TRBJ2-7, the V gene TRBV30, with 7 bases lining up with TRBD1. Germline loops: CDR1 GTSNPN, CDR2 SVGIG (reference sequence). V lost 1 base, J lost 4 bases, and 4 bases stayed unmatched. This CDR3 has 13 amino acids. The CDR3 DNA reads as TGTGCCTGGAGTGCGGACAGGTGGTACGAGCAGTACGTC. It codes for CAWSADRWYEQYV.

This CDR3 reads CASRRGTLGANVLTF. The CDR3 DNA reads TGTGCCAGCAGACGTGGCACCTTAGGGGCCAACGTCCTGACTTTC. The chain carries TRBV6-1 and TRBJ2-6; D uncertain. Trimming left V 6 bases short and J 4 bases short, with 13 bases between. CDR3 length equals 15 residues. Germline-derived CDR1 and CDR2 are MNHNS and SASEGT.

This sequence joins TRBV7-2 and TRBJ1-2, with 8 bases lining up with TRBD1. The CDR3 is made up of 13 amino acids. CDR1 and CDR2 from the germline V gene are SGHTA and FQGNSA. The J segment lost 8 bases and the V segment lost 6 bases, leaving 8 bases of the junction unmatched. The CDR3 region has the DNA TGTGCCAGCAGGAGGACAGGGAGGGGAGGCTACACCTTC. Its translation is CASRRTGRGGYTF.

This sequence joins TRBV27 and TRBJ2-1; D is ambiguous. Trimming shortened V by 1 base and J by 0 bases, and 10 bases separated the two germline ends. The V gene's germline CDR1 is MNHEY and CDR2 SMNVEV (reference sequence). The CDR3 has 16 residues. CDR3 nucleotide sequence: TGTGCCAGCAGTTTATATACACGGAGCTCCTACAATGAGCAGTTCTTC. This gives the protein CASSLYTRSSYNEQFF.

This chain uses TRBV7-6 with TRBJ1-3; 7 nucleotides line up with TRBD1. Losses at the gene ends were 1 base for V and 8 bases for J; bases not matched to a gene: 5. From germline, CDR1 is SGHVS and CDR2 FNYEAQ. This CDR3 comprises 14 residues. The CDR3 loop reads CASSLVGGKDTIYF. The CDR3 coding sequence is TGTGCCAGCAGCTTAGTAGGGGGCAAGGACACCATATATTTT.

V gene TRBV13 combines with J gene TRBJ2-3; possibly TRBD2 for D (6 bases). V shed 2 bases and J shed 0 bases, with 12 bases lying between them. Germline CDR1 and CDR2: PRHDT and FYEKMQ (reference sequence). The CDR3 is 16 residues long. The CDR3, as DNA: TGTGCCAGCAGCTTAAGGGTGGAGGGGAGCACAGATACGCAGTATTTT. This sequence encodes CASSLRVEGSTDTQYF.

The V gene is TRBV5-1, the J gene TRBJ2-5; no clear D. Trimming pared 2 bases from V and 5 bases from J, leaving 4 bases between. The CDR3 sequence is 11 residues long. The germline V gene encodes CDR1 SGHRS and CDR2 YFSETQ. CDR3 protein: CASSFLETQYF. The CDR3 DNA is TGCGCCAGCAGCTTCTTGGAGACCCAGTACTTC.

The V call is TRBV11-2, the J call TRBJ2-7; TRBD1 aligns across 8 bases. The CDR3 totals 15 residues. Germline V gene data show CDR1 as SGHAT and CDR2 as FQNNGV. Trimming took 0 bases from V and 5 from J; bases not matched to a gene: 6. CDR3: CASSLEDVTGDEQYV. CDR3 in DNA: TGTGCCAGCAGCTTAGAAGATGTGACAGGGGACGAGCAGTACGTC.

This chain's CDR3 is CASSQVPGSYTEAFF. In nucleotides, the CDR3 is TGCGCCAGCAGCCAAGTCCCGGGGAGTTACACTGAAGCTTTCTTT. The gene calls are TRBV4-1 and TRBJ1-1, with D hard to call. V was shortened by 1 base and J by 3 bases, with 12 bases between the two germline ends. Germline V CDR1 and CDR2: MGHRA, YSYEKL. This CDR3 contains 15 residues.

The count of this clone is one. The chain uses TRBV2 and TRBJ1-2; 10 bases line up with TRBD1. This CDR3 has 16 amino acids. V shed 4 bases, J shed 6 bases, and the junction held 11 bases outside the gene matches. Per the germline V gene, CDR1 is SNHLY and CDR2 is FYNNEI. The CDR3 protein is CASSAVRDRGGHGYTF. For the CDR3, the DNA is TGTGCCAGCAGTGCTGTCCGGGACAGGGGTGGCCATGGCTACACCTTC.

In its sample, this clone was seen a few times. The chain couples TRBV5-6 to TRBJ1-5; a weak D match, TRBD1 (6 bases). The germline gives CDR1 SGHDT, CDR2 YYEEEE. Trimming removed 1 base at V and 0 bases at J, with 11 bases between. This CDR3 comprises 16 residues. The CDR3 loop reads CASSLMPGDSNQPQHF. The DNA of the CDR3 is TGTGCCAGCAGCTTGATGCCAGGGGATAGCAATCAGCCCCAGCATTTT.

This clone was detected once. This chain uses TRBV7-2 with TRBJ2-5; weak D call: TRBD2 (6 bases). The J call may be faulty, since TRBJ2-7 better matches the DNA end. The CDR3 totals 16 residues. The germline V gene has CDR1 SGHTA and CDR2 FQGNSA. The CDR3 sequence: CASTNPGVGRSYEQYF. CDR3 bases: TGTGCCAGCACCAACCCGGGGGTAGGCCGCTCCTACGAGCAGTACTTC.

The count of this clone is one. This sequence joins TRBV30 and TRBJ2-3; 9 bases are shared with TRBD2. This CDR3 region has 17 residues. Germline trimming cut 3 bases from V and 0 bases from J; bases unmatched to any gene: 10. Germline CDR1 is GTSNPN and CDR2 is SVGIG (reference sequence). The CDR3 reads CAWSRAGGLPSTDTQYF. DNA of the CDR3: TGTGCCTGGAGCCGAGCGGGGGGCCTTCCTAGCACAGATACGCAGTATTTT.

Only a few counts were recorded for this clone. The chain combines TRBV10-3 with TRBJ1-1, with TRBD1 identical over 9 bases. This CDR3 has 14 amino acids. Trimming cost V 11 bases and J 6 bases; bases outside gene matches: 13. The V gene's germline CDR1 is ENHRY and CDR2 SYGVKD. CDR3 DNA: TGTGCCGCACCAAGGGGACAGGGTAACGCTGAAGCTTTCTTT. This gives the protein CAAPRGQGNAEAFF.

The chain joins TRBV6-5 to TRBJ1-2, with no clear D. Trimming removed 4 bases at V and 8 bases at J, with 17 bases between. Germline V lookup: CDR1 MNHEY, CDR2 SVGAGI. The CDR3 is 14 residues long. This chain's CDR3 is CASSSFDILQGYTF. The CDR3, as DNA: TGTGCCAGCAGTTCTTTCGACATTTTGCAGGGCTACACCTTC.

The V call is TRBV9, the J call TRBJ1-1, with 7 bases fitting TRBD1. Germline-derived CDR1 and CDR2 are SGDLS and YYNGEE. With V trimmed by 2 bases and J by 1 base, 5 bases remained unmatched. The CDR3 is 15 amino acids. As DNA, the CDR3 is TGTGCCAGCAGCGTCCAGGGGGAGGAGAACACTGAAGCTTTCTTT. Translated, it gives CASSVQGEENTEAFF.

This clone appeared a few times. This chain links TRBV9 with TRBJ1-1; D gene ambiguous. The CDR3 has 14 residues. V gave up 4 bases and J gave up 1 base, with 11 bases separating them. Germline lookup yields CDR1 SGDLS and CDR2 YYNGEE. This CDR3 reads CASSPWSENTEAFF. For the CDR3, the DNA is TGTGCCAGCAGCCCGTGGAGCGAGAACACTGAAGCTTTCTTT. The full variable domain, its missing parts supplied by reference TRBV9 and TRBJ1-1, is DSGVTQTPKHLITATGQRVTLRCSPRSGDLSVYWYQQSLDQGLQFLIQYYNGEERAKGNILERFSAQQFPDLHSELNLSSLELGDSALYFCASSPWSENTEAFFGQGTRLTVV.

V gene TRBV9 combines with J gene TRBJ1-1; 7 nucleotides align to TRBD1. In germline, CDR1 is SGDLS, CDR2 YYNGEE. The CDR3 totals 15 residues. The J segment lost 1 base and the V segment lost 0 bases, leaving 3 bases of the junction unmatched. CDR3 protein: CASSVVGQPNTEAFF. CDR3 DNA: TGTGCCAGCAGCGTAGTGGGACAGCCGAACACTGAAGCTTTCTTT.

The J gene is TRBJ2-3, the V gene TRBV15, with TRBD1 identical over 9 bases. Germline loops: CDR1 LNHNV, CDR2 YYDKDF (reference sequence). J gave up 5 bases and V 6 bases, and 24 bases lay outside the gene matches. The CDR3 sequence is 20 residues long. Written as DNA, the CDR3 is TGTGCCACCAGGGCCCCCCGGGGGGATCTAACAGGGGGCCGGGGAGATACGCAGTATTTT. As protein: CATRAPRGDLTGGRGDTQYF.

V is TRBV11-2 and J is TRBJ2-1; 14 bases map to TRBD2. CDR3 length equals 18 residues. CDR1 is SGHAT, CDR2 FQNNGV, per germline. V lost 4 bases to trimming and J lost 3 bases; unmatched junction nucleotides: 8. As DNA, the CDR3 is TGTGCCAGCAGCTCCGAGGGACTAGCGGGAGAACGCTACAATGAGCAGTTCTTC. This codes for CASSSEGLAGERYNEQFF.

This chain uses TRBV29-1 with TRBJ2-7, with a tentative D call TRBD1 (5 bases). This CDR3 is built from 13 residues. V lost 6 bases to trimming and J lost 0 bases, with 12 bases between them. Germline V lookup: CDR1 SQVTM, CDR2 ANQGSEA. In nucleotides, the CDR3 is TGCAGCGTCTCCGACAGTCTCTCCTACGAGCAGTACTTC. Residues: CSVSDSLSYEQYF.

The chain has TRBV5-6 and TRBJ2-2, with 8 bases matching TRBD2. Trimming at V came to 0 bases and at J to 0 bases, leaving 4 bases not matched to a gene. Germline V gene lookup returns CDR1 SGHDT and CDR2 YYEEEE. The CDR3 covers 17 residues. CDR3 nucleotides: TGTGCCAGCAGCTTGGTAATAGCGGGAACGAACACCGGGGAGCTGTTTTTT. Translating gives CASSLVIAGTNTGELFF.

This clone was picked up one time. The chain employs TRBV5-1 and TRBJ1-4, with D uncertain. The germline V gene has CDR1 SGHRS and CDR2 YFSETQ. The CDR3 spans 16 residues. Trimming took off 0 bases at V and 5 bases at J, with 14 bases between the two ends. The CDR3 loop reads CASSLGRALRNEKLFF. The CDR3 DNA reads as TGCGCCAGCAGCTTGGGGAGGGCGTTGCGGAATGAAAAACTGTTTTTT.